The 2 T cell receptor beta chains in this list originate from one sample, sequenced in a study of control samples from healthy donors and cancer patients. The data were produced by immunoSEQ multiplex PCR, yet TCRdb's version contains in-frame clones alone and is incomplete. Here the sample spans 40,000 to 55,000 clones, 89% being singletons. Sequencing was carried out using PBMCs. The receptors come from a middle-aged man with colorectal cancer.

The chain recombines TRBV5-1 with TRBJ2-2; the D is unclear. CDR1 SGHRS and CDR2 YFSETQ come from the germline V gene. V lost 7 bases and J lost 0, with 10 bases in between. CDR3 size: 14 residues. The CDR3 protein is CASFMAANTGELFF. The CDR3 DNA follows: TGCGCCAGCTTTATGGCGGCGAACACCGGGGAGCTGTTTTTT. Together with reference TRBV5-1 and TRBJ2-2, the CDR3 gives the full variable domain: KAGVTQTPRYLIKTRGQQVTLSCSPISGHRSVSWYQQTPGQGLQFLFEYFSETQRNKGNFPGRFSGRQFSNSRSEMNVSTLELGDSALYLCASFMAANTGELFFGEGSRLTVL.

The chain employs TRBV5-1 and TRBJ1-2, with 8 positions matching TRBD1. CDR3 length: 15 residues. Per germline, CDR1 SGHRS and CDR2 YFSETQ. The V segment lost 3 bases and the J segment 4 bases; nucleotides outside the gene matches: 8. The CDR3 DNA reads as TGCGCCAGCAGCTACGACAGGGGAAGCGGCTATGGCTACACCTTC. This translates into CASSYDRGSGYGYTF. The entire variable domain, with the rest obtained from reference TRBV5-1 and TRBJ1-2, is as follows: KAGVTQTPRYLIKTRGQQVTLSCSPISGHRSVSWYQQTPGQGLQFLFEYFSETQRNKGNFPGRFSGRQFSNSRSEMNVSTLELGDSALYLCASSYDRGSGYGYTFGSGTRLTVV.